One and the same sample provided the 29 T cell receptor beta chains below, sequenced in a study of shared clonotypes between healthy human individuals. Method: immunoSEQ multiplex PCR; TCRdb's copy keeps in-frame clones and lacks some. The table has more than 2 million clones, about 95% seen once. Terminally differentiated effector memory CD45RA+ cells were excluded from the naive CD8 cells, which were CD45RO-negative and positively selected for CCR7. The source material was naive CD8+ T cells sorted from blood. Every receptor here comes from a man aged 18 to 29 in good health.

This chain's CDR3 is CASSSSGLDTQYF. Here the CDR3 DNA reads TGTGCCAGCAGCTCATCAGGGCTAGATACGCAGTATTTT. The J gene is TRBJ2-3, the V gene TRBV7-9, with D perhaps matching TRBD1 (5 bases). The germline V and J ends were trimmed by 4 bases and 5 bases, with 10 bases remaining between them. Germline-derived CDR1 and CDR2 are SEHNR and FQNEAQ (reference sequence). CDR3 length: 13 amino acids. The full variable domain, rest sourced from reference TRBV7-9 and TRBJ2-3, is DTGVSQNPRHKITKRGQNVTFRCDPISEHNRLYWYRQTLGQGPEFLTYFQNEAQLEKSRLLSDRFSAERPKGSFSTLEIQRTEQGDSAMYLCASSSSGLDTQYFGPGTRLTVL.

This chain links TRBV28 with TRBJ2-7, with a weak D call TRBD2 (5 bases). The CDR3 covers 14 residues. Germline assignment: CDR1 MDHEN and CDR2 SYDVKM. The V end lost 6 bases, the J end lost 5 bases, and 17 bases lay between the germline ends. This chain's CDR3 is CASSLRVLVDEQYF. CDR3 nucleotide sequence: TGTGCCAGCAGCCTGCGGGTGCTAGTCGACGAGCAGTACTTC.

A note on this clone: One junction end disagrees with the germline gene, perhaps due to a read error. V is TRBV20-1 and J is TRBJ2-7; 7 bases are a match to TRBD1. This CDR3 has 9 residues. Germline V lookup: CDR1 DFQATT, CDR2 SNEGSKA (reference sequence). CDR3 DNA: TGCAGTGCCCCAGGGACAGCATCTTTC. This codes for CSAPGTASF.

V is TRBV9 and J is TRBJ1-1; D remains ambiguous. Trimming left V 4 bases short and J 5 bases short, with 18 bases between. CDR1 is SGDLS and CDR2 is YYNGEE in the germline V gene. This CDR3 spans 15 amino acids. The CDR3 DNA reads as TGTGCCAGCAGCCCCAAAAACGGAGCGAGGACTGAAGCTTTCTTT. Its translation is CASSPKNGARTEAFF.

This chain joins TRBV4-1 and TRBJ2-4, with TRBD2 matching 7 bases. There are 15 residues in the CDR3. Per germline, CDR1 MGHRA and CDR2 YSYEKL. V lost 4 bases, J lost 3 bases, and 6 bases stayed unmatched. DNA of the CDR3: TGCGCCAGCAGCCCCGTGGGGGGGATCAAAAACATTCAGTACTTC. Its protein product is CASSPVGGIKNIQYF.

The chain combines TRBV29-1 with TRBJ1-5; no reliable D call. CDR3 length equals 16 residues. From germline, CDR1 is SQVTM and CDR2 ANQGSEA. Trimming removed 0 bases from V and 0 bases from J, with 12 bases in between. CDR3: CSVEERRLYSNQPQHF. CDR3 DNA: TGCAGCGTTGAAGAAAGACGGCTATATAGCAATCAGCCCCAGCATTTT. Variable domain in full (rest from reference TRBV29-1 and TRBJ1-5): SAVISQKPSRDICQRGTSLTIQCQVDSQVTMMFWYRQQPGQSLTLIATANQGSEATYESGFVIDKFPISRPNLTFSTLTVSNMSPEDSSIYLCSVEERRLYSNQPQHFGDGTRLSIL.

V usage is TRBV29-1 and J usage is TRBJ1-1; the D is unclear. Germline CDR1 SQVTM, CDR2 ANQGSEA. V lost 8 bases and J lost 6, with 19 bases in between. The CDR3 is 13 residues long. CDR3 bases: TGCAGCAGCGCTGACCCCGTCCCGTCTGAAGCTTTCTTT. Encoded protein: CSSADPVPSEAFF.

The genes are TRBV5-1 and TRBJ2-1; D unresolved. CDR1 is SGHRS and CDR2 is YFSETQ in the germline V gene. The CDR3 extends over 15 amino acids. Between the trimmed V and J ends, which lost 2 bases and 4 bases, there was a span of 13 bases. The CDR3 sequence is CASSFSSEPYNEQFF. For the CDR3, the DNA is TGCGCCAGCAGCTTCTCCAGCGAACCTTACAATGAGCAGTTCTTC.

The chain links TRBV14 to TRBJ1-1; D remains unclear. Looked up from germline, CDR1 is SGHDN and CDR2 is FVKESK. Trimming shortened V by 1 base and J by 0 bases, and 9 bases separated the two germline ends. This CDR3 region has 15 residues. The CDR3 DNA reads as TGTGCCAGCAGCCAAGTTGTCGGTATGAACACTGAAGCTTTCTTT. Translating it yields CASSQVVGMNTEAFF.

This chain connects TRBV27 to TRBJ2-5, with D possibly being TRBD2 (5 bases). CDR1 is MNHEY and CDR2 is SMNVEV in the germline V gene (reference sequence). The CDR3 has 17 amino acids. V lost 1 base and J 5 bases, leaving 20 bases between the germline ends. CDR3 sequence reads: CASSLFAGQTFYETQYF. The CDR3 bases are TGTGCCAGCAGTTTATTCGCGGGTCAGACCTTTTATGAGACCCAGTACTTC.

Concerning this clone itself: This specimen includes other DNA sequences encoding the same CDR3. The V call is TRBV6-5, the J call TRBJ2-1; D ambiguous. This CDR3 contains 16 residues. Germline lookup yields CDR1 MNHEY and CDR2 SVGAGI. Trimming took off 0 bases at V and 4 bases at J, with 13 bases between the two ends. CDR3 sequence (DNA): TGTGCCAGCAGTTACTCGATTGGAGAAGAGTACAATGAGCAGTTCTTC. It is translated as CASSYSIGEEYNEQFF.

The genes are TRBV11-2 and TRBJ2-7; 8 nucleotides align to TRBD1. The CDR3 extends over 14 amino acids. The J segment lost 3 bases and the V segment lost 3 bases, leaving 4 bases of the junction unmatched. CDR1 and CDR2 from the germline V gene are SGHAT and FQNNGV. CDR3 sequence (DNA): TGTGCCAGCAGCTTCGACAGGGGAGGCTACGAGCAGTACTTC. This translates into CASSFDRGGYEQYF.

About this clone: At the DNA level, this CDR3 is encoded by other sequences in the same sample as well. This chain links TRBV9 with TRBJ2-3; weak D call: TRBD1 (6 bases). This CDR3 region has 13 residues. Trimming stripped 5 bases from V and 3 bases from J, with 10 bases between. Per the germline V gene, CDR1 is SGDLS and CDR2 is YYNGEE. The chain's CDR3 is CASSPTGTDTQYF. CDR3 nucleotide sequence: TGTGCCAGCAGTCCCACAGGGACAGATACGCAGTATTTT.

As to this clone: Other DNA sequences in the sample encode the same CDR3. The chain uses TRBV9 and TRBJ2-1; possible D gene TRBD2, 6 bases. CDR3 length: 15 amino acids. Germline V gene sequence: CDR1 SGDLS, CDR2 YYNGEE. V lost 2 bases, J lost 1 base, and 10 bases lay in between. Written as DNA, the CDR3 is TGTGCCAGCAGCGTCGGGACTTATTCCTACAATGAGCAGTTCTTC. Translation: CASSVGTYSYNEQFF.

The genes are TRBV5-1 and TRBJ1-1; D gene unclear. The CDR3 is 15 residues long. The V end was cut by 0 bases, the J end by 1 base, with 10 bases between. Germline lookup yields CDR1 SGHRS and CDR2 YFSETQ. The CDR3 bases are TGCGCCAGCAGCTTGGTTCTCTTGGGGAACACTGAAGCTTTCTTT. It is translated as CASSLVLLGNTEAFF.

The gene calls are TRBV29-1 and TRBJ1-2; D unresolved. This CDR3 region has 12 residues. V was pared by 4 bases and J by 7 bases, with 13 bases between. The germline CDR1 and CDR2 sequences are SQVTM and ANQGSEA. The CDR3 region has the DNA TGCAGCGTTGTGGAGTTGGGAGGTGGCTACACCTTC. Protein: CSVVELGGGYTF.

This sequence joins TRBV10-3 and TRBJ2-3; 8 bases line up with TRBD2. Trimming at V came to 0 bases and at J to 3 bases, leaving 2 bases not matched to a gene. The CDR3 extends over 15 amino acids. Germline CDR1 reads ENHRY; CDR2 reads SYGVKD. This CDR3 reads CAISESGGRTDTQYF. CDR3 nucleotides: TGTGCCATCAGTGAGTCTGGCGGGAGGACAGATACGCAGTATTTT.

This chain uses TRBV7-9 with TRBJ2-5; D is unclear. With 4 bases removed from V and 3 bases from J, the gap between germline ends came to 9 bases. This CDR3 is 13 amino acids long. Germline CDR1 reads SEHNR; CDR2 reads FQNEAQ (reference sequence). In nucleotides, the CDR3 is TGTGCCAGCAGCTCTAACTTAGAAGAGACCCAGTACTTC. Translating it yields CASSSNLEETQYF.

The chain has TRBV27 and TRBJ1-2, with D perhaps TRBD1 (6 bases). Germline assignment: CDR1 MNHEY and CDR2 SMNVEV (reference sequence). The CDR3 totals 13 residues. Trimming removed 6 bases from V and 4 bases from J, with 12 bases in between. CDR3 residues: CASRDQGSYGYTF. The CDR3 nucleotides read TGTGCCAGCAGGGATCAGGGGAGCTATGGCTACACCTTC.

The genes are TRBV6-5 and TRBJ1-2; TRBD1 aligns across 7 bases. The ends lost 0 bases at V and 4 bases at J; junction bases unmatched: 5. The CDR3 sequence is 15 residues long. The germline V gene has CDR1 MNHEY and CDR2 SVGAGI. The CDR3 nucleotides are TGTGCCAGCAGTTACTCAGGGACAGACATCTATGGCTACACCTTC. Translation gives CASSYSGTDIYGYTF.

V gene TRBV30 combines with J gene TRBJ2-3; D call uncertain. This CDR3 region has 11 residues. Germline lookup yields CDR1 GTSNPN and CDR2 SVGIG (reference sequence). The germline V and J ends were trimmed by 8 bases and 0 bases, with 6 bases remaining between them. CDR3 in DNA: TGTGCCGGCGGCAGCACAGATACGCAGTATTTT. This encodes CAGGSTDTQYF. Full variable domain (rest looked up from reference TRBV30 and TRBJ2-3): SQTIHQWPATLVQPVGSPLSLECTVEGTSNPNLYWYRQAAGRGLQLLFYSVGIGQISSEVPQNLSASRPQDRQFILSSKKLLLSDSGFYLCAGGSTDTQYFGPGTRLTVL.

The CDR3 sequence: CASSKGTANTGELFF. CDR3 sequence (DNA): TGTGCCAGCAGCAAAGGGACTGCGAACACCGGGGAGCTGTTTTTT. The chain employs TRBV21-1 and TRBJ2-2; TRBD2 reflects the table's D call only, with no check against the DNA. TRBV21-1 is labeled a pseudogene. The CDR3 is made up of 15 amino acids.

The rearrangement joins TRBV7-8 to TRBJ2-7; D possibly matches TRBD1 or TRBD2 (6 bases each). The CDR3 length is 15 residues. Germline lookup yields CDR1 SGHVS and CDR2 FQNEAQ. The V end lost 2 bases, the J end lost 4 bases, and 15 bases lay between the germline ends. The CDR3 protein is CASSLQGGTNYEQYF. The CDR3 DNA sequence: TGTGCCAGCAGCTTACAAGGCGGGACAAATTACGAGCAGTACTTC.

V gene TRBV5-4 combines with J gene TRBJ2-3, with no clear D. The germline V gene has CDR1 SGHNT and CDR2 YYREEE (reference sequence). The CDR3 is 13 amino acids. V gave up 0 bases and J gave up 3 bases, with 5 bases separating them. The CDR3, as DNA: TGTGCCAGCAGCTTGGCGGCAACAGATACGCAGTATTTT. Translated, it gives CASSLAATDTQYF. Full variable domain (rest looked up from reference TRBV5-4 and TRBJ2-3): ETGVTQSPTHLIKTRGQQVTLRCSSQSGHNTVSWYQQALGQGPQFIFQYYREEENGRGNFPPRFSGLQFPNYSSELNVNALELDDSALYLCASSLAATDTQYFGPGTRLTVL.

CDR3 sequence (DNA): TGTGCCAGCAGCCCGGACAGTCCCTACGAGCAGTACTTC. Amino acid sequence: CASSPDSPYEQYF. The chain employs TRBV7-9 and TRBJ2-7; D is perhaps TRBD1 (6 bases). V lost 5 bases, J lost 2 bases, and 10 bases lay in between. The germline V gene has CDR1 SEHNR and CDR2 FQNEAQ (reference sequence). The CDR3 covers 13 residues.

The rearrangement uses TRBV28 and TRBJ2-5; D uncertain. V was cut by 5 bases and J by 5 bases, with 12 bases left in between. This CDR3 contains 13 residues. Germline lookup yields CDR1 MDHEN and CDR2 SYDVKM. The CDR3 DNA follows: TGTGCCAGCAGTCCCCCAGGAGATGAGACCCAGTACTTC. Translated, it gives CASSPPGDETQYF.

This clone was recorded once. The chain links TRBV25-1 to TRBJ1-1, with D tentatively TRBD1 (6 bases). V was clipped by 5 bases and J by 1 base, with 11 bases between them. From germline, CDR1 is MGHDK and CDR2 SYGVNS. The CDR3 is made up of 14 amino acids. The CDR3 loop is CASSYREGNTEAFF. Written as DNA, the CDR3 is TGTGCCAGCAGTTACAGGGAAGGGAACACTGAAGCTTTCTTT.

CDR3 DNA: TGTGCCAGCAGCTTAAGTGCGTGGGAGACCCAGTACTTC. Translation gives CASSLSAWETQYF. The V gene is TRBV7-6, the J gene TRBJ2-5; D gene unclear. The CDR3 is 13 residues long. Trimming removed 2 bases from V and 5 bases from J, with 9 bases in between. Germline loops: CDR1 SGHVS, CDR2 FNYEAQ.

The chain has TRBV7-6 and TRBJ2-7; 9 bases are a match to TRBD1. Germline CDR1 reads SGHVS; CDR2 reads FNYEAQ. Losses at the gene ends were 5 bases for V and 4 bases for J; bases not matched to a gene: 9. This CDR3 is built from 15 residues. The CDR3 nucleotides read TGTGCCAGCAGCCCTACGGGGACAGGGATGTACGAGCAGTACTTC. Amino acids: CASSPTGTGMYEQYF. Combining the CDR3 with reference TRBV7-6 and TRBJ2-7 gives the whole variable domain GAGVSQSPRYKVTKRGQDVALRCDPISGHVSLYWYRQALGQGPEFLTYFNYEAQQDKSGLPNDRFSAERPEGSISTLTIQRTEQRDSAMYRCASSPTGTGMYEQYFGPGTRLTVT.